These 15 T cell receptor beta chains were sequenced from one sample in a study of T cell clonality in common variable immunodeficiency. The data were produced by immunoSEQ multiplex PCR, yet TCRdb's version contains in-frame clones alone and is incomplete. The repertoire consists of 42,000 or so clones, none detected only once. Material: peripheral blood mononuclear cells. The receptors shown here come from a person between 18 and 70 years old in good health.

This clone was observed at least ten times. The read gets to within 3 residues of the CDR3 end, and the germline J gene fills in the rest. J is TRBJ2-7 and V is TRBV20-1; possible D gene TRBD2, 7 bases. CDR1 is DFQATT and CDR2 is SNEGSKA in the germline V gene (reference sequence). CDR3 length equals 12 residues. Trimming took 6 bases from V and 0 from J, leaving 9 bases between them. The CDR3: CSAGGASYEQYF. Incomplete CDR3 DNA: TGCAGTGCAGGGGGGGCCTCCTACGAG.

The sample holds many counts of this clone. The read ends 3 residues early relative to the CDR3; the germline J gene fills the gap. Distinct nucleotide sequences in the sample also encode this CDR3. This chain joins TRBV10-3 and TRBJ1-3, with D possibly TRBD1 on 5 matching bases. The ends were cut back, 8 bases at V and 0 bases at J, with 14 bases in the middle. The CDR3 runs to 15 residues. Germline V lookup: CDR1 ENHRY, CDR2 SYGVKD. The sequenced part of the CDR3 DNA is TGTGCCATCCAATGGGGGGGATCCTCTGGAAACACC. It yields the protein CAIQWGGSSGNT. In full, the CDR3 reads CAIQWGGSSGNTIYF.

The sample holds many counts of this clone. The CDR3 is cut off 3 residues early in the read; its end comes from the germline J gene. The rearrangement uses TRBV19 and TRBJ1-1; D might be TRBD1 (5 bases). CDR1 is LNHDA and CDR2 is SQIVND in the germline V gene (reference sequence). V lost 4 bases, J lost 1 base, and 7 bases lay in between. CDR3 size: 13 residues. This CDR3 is CASSKGRNTEAFF. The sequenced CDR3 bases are TGTGCCAGTAGTAAGGGGAGGAACACTGAA.

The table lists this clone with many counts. The chain's CDR3 is CASSGGDTGANVLTF. The sequenced CDR3 bases are TGTGCCAGTTCTGGGGGCGATACTGGGGCCAACGTC. The rearrangement joins TRBV19 to TRBJ2-6; D is possibly TRBD1 (6 bases). The CDR3 end is not reached by the read, which stops 3 residues before it; the germline J gene fills it in. Germline CDR1 LNHDA, CDR2 SQIVND (reference sequence). The CDR3 contains 15 residues. V was shortened by 8 bases and J by 2 bases, with 13 bases between the two germline ends.

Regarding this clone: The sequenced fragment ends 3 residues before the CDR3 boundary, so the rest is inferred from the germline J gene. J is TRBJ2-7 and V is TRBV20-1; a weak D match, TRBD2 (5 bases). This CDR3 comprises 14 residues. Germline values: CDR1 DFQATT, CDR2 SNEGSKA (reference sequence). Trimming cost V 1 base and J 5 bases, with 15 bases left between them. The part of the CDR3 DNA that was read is TGCAGTGCTAGAGTAAGGACTTCCCGGAACGAG. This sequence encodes CSARVRTSRNE. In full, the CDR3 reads CSARVRTSRNEQYF.

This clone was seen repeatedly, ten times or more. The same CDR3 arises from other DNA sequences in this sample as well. The CDR3 sequence is CASSFGTGGNYEQYF. The DNA read from the CDR3 is TGTGCCAGCAGTTTCGGGACAGGGGGGAACTACGAG. The V call is TRBV12-3 or TRBV12-4, the J call TRBJ2-7; 11 nucleotides line up with TRBD1. The read halts 3 residues ahead of the CDR3 end, with the missing end drawn from the germline J gene. CDR3 length: 15 residues. The V segment lost 3 bases and the J segment 3 bases; nucleotides outside the gene matches: 4.

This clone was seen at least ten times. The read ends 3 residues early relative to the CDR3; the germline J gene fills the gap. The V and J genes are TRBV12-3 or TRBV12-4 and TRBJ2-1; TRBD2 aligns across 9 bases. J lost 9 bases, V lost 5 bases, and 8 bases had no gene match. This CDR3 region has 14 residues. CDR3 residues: CASSPPSGNLEQFF. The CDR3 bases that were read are TGTGCCAGCAGTCCCCCTAGCGGGAACCTTGAG.

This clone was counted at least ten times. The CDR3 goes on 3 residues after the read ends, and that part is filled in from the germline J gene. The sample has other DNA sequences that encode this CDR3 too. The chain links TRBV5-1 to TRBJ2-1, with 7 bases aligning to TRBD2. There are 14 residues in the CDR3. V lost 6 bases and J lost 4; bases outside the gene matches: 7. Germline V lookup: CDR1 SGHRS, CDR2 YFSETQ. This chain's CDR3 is CASMEGGGYNEQFF. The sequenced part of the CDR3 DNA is TGCGCCAGCATGGAGGGCGGGGGTTACAATGAG.

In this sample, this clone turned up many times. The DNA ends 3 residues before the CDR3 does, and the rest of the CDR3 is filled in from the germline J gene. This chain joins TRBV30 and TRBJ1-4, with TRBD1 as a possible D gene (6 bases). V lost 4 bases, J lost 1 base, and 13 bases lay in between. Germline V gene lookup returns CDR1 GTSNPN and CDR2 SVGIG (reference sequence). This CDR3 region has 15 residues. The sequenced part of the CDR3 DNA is TGTGCCTGGAATCCAGGGGTAGAAACTAATGAAAAA. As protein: CAWNPGVETNEK. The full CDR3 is CAWNPGVETNEKLFF. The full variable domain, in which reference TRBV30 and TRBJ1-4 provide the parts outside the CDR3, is SQTIHQWPATLVQPVGSPLSLECTVEGTSNPNLYWYRQAAGRGLQLLFYSVGIGQISSEVPQNLSASRPQDRQFILSSKKLLLSDSGFYLCAWNPGVETNEKLFFGSGTQLSVL.

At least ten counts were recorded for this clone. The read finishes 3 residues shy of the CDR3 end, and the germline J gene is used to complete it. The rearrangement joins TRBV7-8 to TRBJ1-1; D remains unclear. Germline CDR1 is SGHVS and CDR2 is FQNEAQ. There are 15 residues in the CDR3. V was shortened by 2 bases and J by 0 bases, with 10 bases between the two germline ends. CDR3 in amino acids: CASSLTVTVNTEAFF. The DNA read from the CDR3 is TGTGCCAGCAGCTTAACGGTAACAGTGAACACTGAA.

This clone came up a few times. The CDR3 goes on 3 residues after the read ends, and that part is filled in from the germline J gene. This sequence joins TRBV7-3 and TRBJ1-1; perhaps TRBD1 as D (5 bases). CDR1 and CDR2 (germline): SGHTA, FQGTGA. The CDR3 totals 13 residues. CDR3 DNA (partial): TGTGCCAGCAGCTTAGCCGGGGGAGAGACA. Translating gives CASSLAGGET. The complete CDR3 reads CASSLAGGETAFF. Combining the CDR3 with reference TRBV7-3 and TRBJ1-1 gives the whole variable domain GAGVSQTPSNKVTEKGKYVELRCDPISGHTALYWYRQSLGQGPEFLIYFQGTGAADDSGLPNDRFFAVRPEGSVSTLKIQRTERGDSAVYLCASSLAGGETAFFGQGTRLTVV.

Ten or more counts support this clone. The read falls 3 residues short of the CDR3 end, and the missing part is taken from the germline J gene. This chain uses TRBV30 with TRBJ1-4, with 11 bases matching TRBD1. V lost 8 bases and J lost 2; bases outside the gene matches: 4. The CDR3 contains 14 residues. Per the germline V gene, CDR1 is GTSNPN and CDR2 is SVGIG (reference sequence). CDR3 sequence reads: CATDRGLTNEKLFF. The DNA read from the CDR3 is TGTGCCACGGACAGGGGGCTTACTAATGAAAAA.

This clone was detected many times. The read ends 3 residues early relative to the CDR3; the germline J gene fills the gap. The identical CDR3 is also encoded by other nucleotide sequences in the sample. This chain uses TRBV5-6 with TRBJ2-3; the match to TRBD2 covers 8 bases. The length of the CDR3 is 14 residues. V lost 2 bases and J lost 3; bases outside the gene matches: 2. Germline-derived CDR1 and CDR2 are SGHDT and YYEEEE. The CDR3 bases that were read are TGTGCCAGCAGCTTAAGCGGGGGAACAGATACG. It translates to CASSLSGGTDT. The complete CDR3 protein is CASSLSGGTDTQYF.

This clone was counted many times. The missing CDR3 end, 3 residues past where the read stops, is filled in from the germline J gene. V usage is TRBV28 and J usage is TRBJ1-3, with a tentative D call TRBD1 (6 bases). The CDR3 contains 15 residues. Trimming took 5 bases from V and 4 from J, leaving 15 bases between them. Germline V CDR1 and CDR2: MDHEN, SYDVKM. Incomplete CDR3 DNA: TGTGCCAGCAGTCTCTACAGGGACGGCGGAAACACC. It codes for CASSLYRDGGNT. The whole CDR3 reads CASSLYRDGGNTIYF.

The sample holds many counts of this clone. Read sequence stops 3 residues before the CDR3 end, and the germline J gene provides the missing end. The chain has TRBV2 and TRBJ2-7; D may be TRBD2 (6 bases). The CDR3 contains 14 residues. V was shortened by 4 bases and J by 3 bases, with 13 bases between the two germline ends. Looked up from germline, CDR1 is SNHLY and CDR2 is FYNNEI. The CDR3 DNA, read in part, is TGTGCCAGCAGTGTCGAGGGGAGGAACTACGAG. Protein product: CASSVEGRNYE. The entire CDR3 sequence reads CASSVEGRNYEQYF.